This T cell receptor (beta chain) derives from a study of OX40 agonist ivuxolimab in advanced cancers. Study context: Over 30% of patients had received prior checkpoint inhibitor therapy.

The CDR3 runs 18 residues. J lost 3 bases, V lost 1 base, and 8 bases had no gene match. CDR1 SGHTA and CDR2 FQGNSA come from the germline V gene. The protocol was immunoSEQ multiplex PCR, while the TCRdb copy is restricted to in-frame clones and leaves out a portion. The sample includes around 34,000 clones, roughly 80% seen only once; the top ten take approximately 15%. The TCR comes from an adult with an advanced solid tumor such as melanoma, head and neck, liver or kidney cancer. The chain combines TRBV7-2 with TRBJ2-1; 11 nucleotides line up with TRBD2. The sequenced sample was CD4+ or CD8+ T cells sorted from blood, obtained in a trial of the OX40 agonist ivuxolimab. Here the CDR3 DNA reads TGTGCCAGCAGCTTAGAAGGGACTAGCGGCCGCTTCTACAATGAGCAGTTCTTC. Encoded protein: CASSLEGTSGRFYNEQFF.